Detailed here is one TCR beta chain. Its antigen is currently unknown. This specimen comes from a study of human CD8 memory T cell subsets. RNA originated from duplicate vials containing some 150,000 sorted CD8+ T cells per subset. UMI-labeled 5' RACE was the method by which TCR beta libraries were made. TCRdb re-called the 5' RACE reads; one entry per CDR3 protein, DNA not given. Its clone listing holds around 5,400 distinct CDR3 sequences. CDR1 and CDR2 (germline): SGHTA, FQGNSA. The CDR3 is 15 residues long. Study-wide findings and caveats: High diversity, at similar levels, marked stem-like memory and precursor exhausted T cells but not effector memory cells.

The sequencing sample was made of CD8+ T cells from PBMCs. This clonotype was obtained from a human donor in good health. The rearrangement uses TRBV7-2 and TRBJ2-1; TCRdb gives TRBD1 as the D gene, but with no DNA this cannot be confirmed. The CDR3 sequence: CASSGGSGSYNEQFF.